The sequence of this TCR beta chain was determined in a study of control samples from healthy donors and cancer patients. Losses at the gene ends were 5 bases for V and 8 bases for J; bases not matched to a gene: 9. The CDR3 has 16 amino acids. Germline V gene sequence: CDR1 SNHLY, CDR2 FYNNEI. Assay: immunoSEQ multiplex PCR; the TCRdb copy retains only in-frame clones and omits some. The data contain 130,000 or so clones, over 85% of them seen just once; the ten biggest clones take up 4.5% to 7%. The chain recombines TRBV2 with TRBJ2-5; 15 positions agree with TRBD2. This sequence was found in a man younger than 35 in good health. The material sequenced was blood. The CDR3 is CASSTVWTSGGGTQYF. In DNA form, the CDR3 reads TGTGCCAGCAGTACCGTTTGGACTAGCGGGGGGGGTACCCAGTACTTC.